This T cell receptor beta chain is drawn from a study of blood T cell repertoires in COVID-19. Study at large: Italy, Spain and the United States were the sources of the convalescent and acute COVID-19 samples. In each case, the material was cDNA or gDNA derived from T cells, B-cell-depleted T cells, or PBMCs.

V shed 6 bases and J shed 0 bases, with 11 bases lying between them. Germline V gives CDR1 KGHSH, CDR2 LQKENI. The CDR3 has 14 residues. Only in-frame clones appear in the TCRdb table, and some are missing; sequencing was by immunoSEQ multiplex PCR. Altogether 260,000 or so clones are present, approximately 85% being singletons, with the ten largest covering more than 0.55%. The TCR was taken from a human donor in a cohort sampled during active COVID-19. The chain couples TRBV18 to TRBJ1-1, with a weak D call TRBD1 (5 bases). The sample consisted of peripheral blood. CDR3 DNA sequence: TGTGCCAGCTCGCGACAGATAATGAACACTGAAGCTTTCTTT. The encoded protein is CASSRQIMNTEAFF. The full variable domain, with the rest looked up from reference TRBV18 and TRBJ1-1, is NAGVMQNPRHLVRRRGQEARLRCSPMKGHSHVYWYRQLPEEGLKFMVYLQKENIIDESGMPKERFSAEFPKEGPSILRIQQVVRGDSAAYFCASSRQIMNTEAFFGQGTRLTVV.